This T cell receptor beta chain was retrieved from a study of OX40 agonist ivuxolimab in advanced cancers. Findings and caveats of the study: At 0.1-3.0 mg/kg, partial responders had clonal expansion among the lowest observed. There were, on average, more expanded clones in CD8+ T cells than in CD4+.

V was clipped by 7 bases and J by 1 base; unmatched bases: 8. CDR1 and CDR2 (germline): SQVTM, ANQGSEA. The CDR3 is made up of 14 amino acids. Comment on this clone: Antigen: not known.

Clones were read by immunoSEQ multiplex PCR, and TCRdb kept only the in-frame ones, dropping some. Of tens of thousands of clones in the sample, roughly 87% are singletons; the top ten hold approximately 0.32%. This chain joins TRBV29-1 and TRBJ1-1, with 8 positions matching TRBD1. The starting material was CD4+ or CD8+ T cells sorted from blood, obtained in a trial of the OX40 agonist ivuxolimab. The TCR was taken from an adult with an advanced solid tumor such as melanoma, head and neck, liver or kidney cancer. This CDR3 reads CSAGPGQANTEAFF. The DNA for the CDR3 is TGCAGCGCGGGACCGGGACAGGCGAACACTGAAGCTTTCTTT.